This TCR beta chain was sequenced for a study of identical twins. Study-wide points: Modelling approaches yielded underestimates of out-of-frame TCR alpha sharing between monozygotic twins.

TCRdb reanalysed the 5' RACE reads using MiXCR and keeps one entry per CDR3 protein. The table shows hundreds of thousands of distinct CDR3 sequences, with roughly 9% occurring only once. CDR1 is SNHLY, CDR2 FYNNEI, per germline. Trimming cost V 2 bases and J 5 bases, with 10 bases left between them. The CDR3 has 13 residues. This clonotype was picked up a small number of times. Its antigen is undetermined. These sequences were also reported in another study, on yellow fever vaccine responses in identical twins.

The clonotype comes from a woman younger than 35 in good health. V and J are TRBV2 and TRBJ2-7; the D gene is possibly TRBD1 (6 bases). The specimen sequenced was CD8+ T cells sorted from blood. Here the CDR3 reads CASSETGSHEQYF. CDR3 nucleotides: TGTGCCAGCAGTGAAACAGGGTCCCACGAGCAGTACTTC.